The 10 T cell receptor beta chains reported below all come from one sample, sequenced in a study of chemoradiotherapy in HPV16-positive cancers. This table comes from immunoSEQ multiplex PCR, and its TCRdb copy is limited to in-frame clones, with some not included. The table includes roughly 23,000 clones, 73% detected once. Sample acquisition took place from a patient who underwent chemoradiotherapy. The receptor source for this set is a human donor with HPV-associated anogenital cancer.

The chain joins TRBV30 to TRBJ2-3; D is ambiguous. Trimming removed 1 base from V and 7 bases from J, with 6 bases in between. From germline, CDR1 is GTSNPN and CDR2 SVGIG (reference sequence). CDR3 length: 11 residues. The CDR3 is CAWSGQNTQYF. In nucleotides, the CDR3 is TGTGCCTGGAGTGGACAAAATACGCAGTATTTT.

Here the CDR3 reads CASSTPAGRNSPLHF. The CDR3 nucleotides are TGTGCCAGCAGTACCCCAGCGGGACGGAATTCACCCCTCCACTTT. The genes are TRBV6-5 and TRBJ1-6, with D possibly TRBD1 on 5 matching bases. The CDR3 length is 15 residues. Germline V gene data show CDR1 as MNHEY and CDR2 as SVGAGI. Trimming left V 5 bases short and J 7 bases short, with 15 bases between.

CDR3: CASSSYRGPTGELFF. The CDR3 DNA follows: TGTGCCAGCAGCTCTTACAGGGGGCCCACCGGGGAGCTGTTTTTT. The chain joins TRBV11-1 to TRBJ2-2; TRBD1 matches at 9 bases. Trimming took 4 bases from V and 4 from J; bases not matched to a gene: 4. CDR3 length: 15 amino acids. Germline CDR1 reads SGHAT; CDR2 reads FQDESV (reference sequence). The full variable domain, in which reference TRBV11-1 and TRBJ2-2 provide the parts outside the CDR3, is EAEVAQSPRYKITEKSQAVAFWCDPISGHATLYWYRQILGQGPELLVQFQDESVVDDSQLPKDRFSAERLKGVDSTLKIQPAELGDSAMYLCASSSYRGPTGELFFGEGSRLTVL.

This clone has only a few counts. The chain combines TRBV19 with TRBJ1-1; D not certain. Germline CDR1 reads LNHDA; CDR2 reads SQIVND (reference sequence). This CDR3 has 15 residues. Trimming shortened V by 2 bases and J by 6 bases, and 16 bases separated the two germline ends. CDR3 in amino acids: CASSITWHPGAEAFF. Written as DNA, the CDR3 is TGTGCCAGTAGTATAACCTGGCACCCCGGGGCTGAAGCTTTCTTT.

The chain employs TRBV15 and TRBJ2-3; D gene unclear. CDR3 length: 16 residues. Per germline, CDR1 LNHNV and CDR2 YYDKDF (reference sequence). V was trimmed by 0 bases and J by 6 bases, leaving 16 bases between them. CDR3 sequence reads: CATSRDKTLRRDTQYF. In DNA form, the CDR3 reads TGTGCCACCAGCAGAGATAAGACCCTCCGACGGGATACGCAGTATTTT.

CDR3 protein: CASSLAGAGGGWGYEQYF. In DNA, the CDR3 is TGTGCCAGCAGCTTAGCAGGGGCAGGGGGCGGCTGGGGATACGAGCAGTACTTC. V is TRBV7-8 and J is TRBJ2-5; TRBD1 matches 8 bases. Judging by the DNA end, TRBJ2-7 fits better; the J call may be wrong. Per the germline V gene, CDR1 is SGHVS and CDR2 is FQNEAQ. This CDR3 spans 18 amino acids.

The chain joins TRBV27 to TRBJ2-3, with TRBD2 identical over 16 bases. CDR3 length equals 19 residues. V lost 6 bases, J lost 3 bases, and 12 bases stayed unmatched. The germline CDR1 and CDR2 sequences are MNHEY and SMNVEV (reference sequence). The CDR3 DNA follows: TGTGCCAGCAGAATGGGGACTAGCGGGAGGGCCGGGGGGACAGATACGCAGTATTTT. Translation: CASRMGTSGRAGGTDTQYF.

The CDR3 protein is CASSLGGDSNQPQHF. CDR3 bases: TGTGCCAGCAGCTTAGGAGGGGATAGCAATCAGCCCCAGCATTTT. The J gene is TRBJ1-5, the V gene TRBV11-2, with D possibly matching TRBD1 (5 bases). V was pared by 1 base and J by 0 bases, with 7 bases between. Looked up from germline, CDR1 is SGHAT and CDR2 is FQNNGV. This CDR3 has 15 residues.

The chain employs TRBV30 and TRBJ2-3; tentatively, D is TRBD1 or TRBD2 (7 bases each). V lost 3 bases, J lost 1 base, and 14 bases lay in between. Germline V gene data show CDR1 as GTSNPN and CDR2 as SVGIG (reference sequence). The CDR3 contains 15 residues. The CDR3 here is CAWSRGGRGTDTQYF. As DNA, the CDR3 is TGTGCCTGGAGCAGGGGGGGGAGGGGCACAGATACGCAGTATTTT.

The chain combines TRBV28 with TRBJ2-1, with TRBD2 matching 11 bases. The CDR3 covers 14 residues. In germline, CDR1 is MDHEN, CDR2 SYDVKM. After removal of 10 bases from V and 6 bases from J, the junction contained 8 bases not matched to a gene. The CDR3 region has the DNA TGTGCCACTGCACTAGCGGGGGCCCCCAATGAGCAGTTCTTC. As protein: CATALAGAPNEQFF.